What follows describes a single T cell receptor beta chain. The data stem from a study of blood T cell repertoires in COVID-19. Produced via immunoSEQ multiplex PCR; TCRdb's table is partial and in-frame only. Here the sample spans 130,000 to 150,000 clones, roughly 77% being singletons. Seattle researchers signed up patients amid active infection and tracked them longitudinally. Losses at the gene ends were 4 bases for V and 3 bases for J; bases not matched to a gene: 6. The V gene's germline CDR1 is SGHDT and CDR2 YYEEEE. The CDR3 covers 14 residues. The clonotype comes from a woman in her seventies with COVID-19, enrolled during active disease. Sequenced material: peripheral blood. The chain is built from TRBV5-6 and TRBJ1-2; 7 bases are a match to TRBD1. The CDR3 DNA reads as TGTGCCAGCAGCACGGGACAGTTCTACTATGGCTACACCTTC. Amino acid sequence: CASSTGQFYYGYTF.